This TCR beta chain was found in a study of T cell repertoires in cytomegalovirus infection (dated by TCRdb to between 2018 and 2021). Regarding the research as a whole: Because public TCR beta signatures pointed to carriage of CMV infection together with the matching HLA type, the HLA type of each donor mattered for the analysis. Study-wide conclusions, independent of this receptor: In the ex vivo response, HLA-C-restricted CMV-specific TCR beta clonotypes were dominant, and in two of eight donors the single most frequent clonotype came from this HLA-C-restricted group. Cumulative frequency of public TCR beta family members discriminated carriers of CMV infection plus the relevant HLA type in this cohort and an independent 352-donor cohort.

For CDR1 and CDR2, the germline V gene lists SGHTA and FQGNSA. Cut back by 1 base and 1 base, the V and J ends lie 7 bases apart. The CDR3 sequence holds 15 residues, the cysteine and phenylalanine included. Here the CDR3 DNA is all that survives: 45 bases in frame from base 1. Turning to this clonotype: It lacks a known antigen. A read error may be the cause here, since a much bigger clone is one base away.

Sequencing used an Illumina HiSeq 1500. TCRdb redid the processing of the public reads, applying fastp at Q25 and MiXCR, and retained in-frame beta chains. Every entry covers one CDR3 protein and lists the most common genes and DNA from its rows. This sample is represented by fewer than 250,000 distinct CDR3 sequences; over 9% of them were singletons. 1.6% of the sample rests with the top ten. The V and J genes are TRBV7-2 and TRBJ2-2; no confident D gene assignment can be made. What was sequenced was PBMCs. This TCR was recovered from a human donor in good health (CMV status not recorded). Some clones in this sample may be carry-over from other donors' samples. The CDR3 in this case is CASSLVSVNTGELFF. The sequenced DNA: TGTGCCAGCAGCTTAGTTTCCGTGAACACCGGGGAGCTGTTTTTT.